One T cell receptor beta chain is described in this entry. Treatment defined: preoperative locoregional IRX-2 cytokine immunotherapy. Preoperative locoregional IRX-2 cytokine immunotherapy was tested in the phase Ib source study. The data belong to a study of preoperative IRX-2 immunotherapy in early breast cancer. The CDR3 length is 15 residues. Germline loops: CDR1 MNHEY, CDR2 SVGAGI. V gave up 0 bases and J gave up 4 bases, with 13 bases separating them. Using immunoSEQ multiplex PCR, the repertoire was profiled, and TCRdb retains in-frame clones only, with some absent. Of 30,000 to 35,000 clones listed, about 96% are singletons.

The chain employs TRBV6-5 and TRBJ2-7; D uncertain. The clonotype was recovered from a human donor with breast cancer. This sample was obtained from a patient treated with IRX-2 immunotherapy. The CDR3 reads CASSYSTAGPYEQYF. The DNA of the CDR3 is TGTGCCAGCAGTTACTCGACGGCCGGTCCATACGAGCAGTACTTC.